This section outlines one TCR beta chain sequence together with its context. Measured with immunoSEQ multiplex PCR; TCRdb has only the in-frame clones, and not every one. The sample yields around 45,000 clones, 75% to 90% seen once. The CDR3 runs to 16 residues. The V gene lost 1 base and the J gene lost 4 bases, with 16 bases spanning the gap. CDR1 SGHTA and CDR2 FQGNSA come from the germline V gene. These data are taken from a study of PD-L1 blockade in urothelial cancer. The time point is: pretreatment peripheral blood. The source of this sequence is a man aged 50-59 years with urothelial cancer. The chain combines TRBV7-2 with TRBJ1-1; D may be TRBD1 (6 bases). Sequencing was performed on PBMCs, taken around atezolizumab (anti-PD-L1) treatment. CDR3 nucleotides: TGTGCCAGCAGCTTAGGGACAGCCGGAGGAGGCACTGAAGCTTTCTTT. This sequence encodes CASSLGTAGGGTEAFF.